The next 4 T cell receptor beta chains were all read from a single sample in a study of T cell repertoires in cytomegalovirus infection. Each CDR3 protein gets one entry after TCRdb re-called the reads with MiXCR. Of approximately 170,000 distinct CDR3 sequences listed, 17% are singletons. The sequencing input was CD8+ T cells from PBMCs. The receptors here all came from a human donor in good health (CMV status not recorded). Some clones in this sample may be carry-over from other donors' samples.

The V gene is TRBV11-2, the J gene TRBJ2-3; D is undetermined. Germline loops: CDR1 SGHAT, CDR2 FQNNGV. This CDR3 spans 13 amino acids. V was shortened by 5 bases and J by 5 bases, with 11 bases between the two germline ends. CDR3 loop: CASSTGPGDTQYF. DNA for the CDR3: TGTGCCAGCAGCACCGGACCAGGAGATACGCAGTATTTT. Supplemented by reference TRBV11-2 and TRBJ2-3, the full variable domain reads EAGVAQSPRYKIIEKRQSVAFWCNPISGHATLYWYQQILGQGPKLLIQFQNNGVVDDSQLPKDRFSAERLKGVDSTLKIQPAKLEDSAVYLCASSTGPGDTQYFGPGTRLTVL.

The V and J genes are TRBV30 and TRBJ2-7; no firm D call. The germline gives CDR1 GTSNPN, CDR2 SVGIG (reference sequence). V dropped 5 bases and J dropped 3 bases, with 14 bases sitting between them. The length of the CDR3 is 13 residues. CDR3 region: CAWAYGGYYEQYF. The CDR3 coding sequence is TGTGCCTGGGCCTACGGTGGGTACTACGAGCAGTACTTC.

This chain connects TRBV7-9 to TRBJ2-7; tentatively, D is TRBD2 (5 bases). V was cut by 5 bases and J by 7 bases, with 18 bases left in between. Germline CDR1 is SEHNR and CDR2 is FQNEAQ (reference sequence). The CDR3 is 14 amino acids. CDR3 region: CASSLVASSGEQYF. The CDR3 coding sequence is TGTGCCAGCAGCCTAGTAGCCTCCTCGGGGGAGCAGTACTTC.

This clonotype has only a few counts. J is TRBJ2-7 and V is TRBV27; TRBD1 might be the D (5 bases). Germline CDR1 reads MNHEY; CDR2 reads SMNVEV (reference sequence). Trimming removed 3 bases from V and 5 bases from J, with 8 bases in between. The CDR3 contains 12 residues. The DNA of the CDR3 is TGTGCCAGCAGTTTTCAGGGTGACGAGCAGTACTTC. Translation: CASSFQGDEQYF.